The 15 T cell receptor beta chains given below trace back to one sample, sequenced in a study of T cell clonotyping in hematopoietic cell transplantation. The table came from immunoSEQ multiplex PCR; TCRdb's copy has only in-frame clones and leaves some out. The table records some 9,400 clones, 75% to 80% of them present only once. The sequences come from PBMCs, collected 180 days after allogeneic stem cell transplant. The origin of the receptors is a male patient in his thirties or forties who had an allogeneic stem cell transplant from a related donor, so the T cells may come from the graft donor. Some clones in this sample may be carry-over from other donors' samples.

The gene calls are TRBV27 and TRBJ2-3; D unclear. CDR3 size: 16 residues. CDR1 is MNHEY, CDR2 SMNVEV, per germline (reference sequence). Trimming shortened V by 2 bases and J by 0 bases, and 12 bases separated the two germline ends. CDR3: CASSLKGFPSTDTQYF. The CDR3 DNA is TGTGCCAGCAGTTTAAAAGGGTTTCCTAGCACAGATACGCAGTATTTT.

V and J are TRBV6-5 and TRBJ1-1; the match to TRBD1 covers 10 bases. The ends lost 8 bases at V and 4 bases at J; junction bases unmatched: 4. The CDR3 runs to 13 residues. The germline V gene encodes CDR1 MNHEY and CDR2 SVGAGI. The CDR3 sequence: CASGTGVVTEAFF. The DNA of the CDR3 is TGTGCCAGCGGGACAGGGGTAGTCACTGAAGCTTTCTTT.

The chain carries TRBV9 and TRBJ1-1; D possibly corresponds to TRBD1 (6 bases). Trimming took off 0 bases at V and 4 bases at J, with 10 bases between the two ends. This CDR3 comprises 14 residues. Germline CDR1 SGDLS, CDR2 YYNGEE. CDR3 sequence (DNA): TGTGCCAGCAGCGTAGTGGGGGGCTTCACTGAAGCTTTCTTT. It specifies CASSVVGGFTEAFF.

The V gene is TRBV11-2, the J gene TRBJ2-5; 8 bases map to TRBD1. After removal of 6 bases from V and 5 bases from J, the junction contained 14 bases not matched to a gene. Germline CDR1 is SGHAT and CDR2 is FQNNGV. This CDR3 has 16 amino acids. The CDR3 loop is CASRRLRGRRDETQYF. In DNA form, the CDR3 reads TGTGCCAGCAGAAGACTCAGGGGGCGTAGGGATGAGACCCAGTACTTC.

The chain has TRBV7-9 and TRBJ1-6, with TRBD1 identical over 7 bases. CDR3 length: 15 amino acids. The J segment lost 7 bases and the V segment lost 2 bases, leaving 5 bases of the junction unmatched. From germline, CDR1 is SEHNR and CDR2 FQNEAQ (reference sequence). In DNA, the CDR3 is TGTGCCAGCAGCTTACAGGGACAGCCCAATTCACCCCTCCACTTT. Translating it yields CASSLQGQPNSPLHF.

The chain is built from TRBV5-4 and TRBJ2-1, with 12 bases identical to TRBD2. The trim removed 4 bases at V and 10 bases at J, leaving 15 bases unmatched. CDR3 size: 17 residues. The germline gives CDR1 SGHNT, CDR2 YYREEE (reference sequence). DNA for the CDR3: TGTGCCAGCAGCCCTTCAGGGGGGCTAGCGGGGGGGCGGGAGCAGTTCTTC. It translates to CASSPSGGLAGGREQFF.

The rearrangement links TRBV25-1 to TRBJ1-1; D not resolved. Trimming shortened V by 7 bases and J by 0 bases, and 9 bases separated the two germline ends. CDR1 and CDR2 from the germline V gene are MGHDK and SYGVNS. There are 13 residues in the CDR3. Written as DNA, the CDR3 is TGTGCCAGCACAGGAATCATGAACACTGAAGCTTTCTTT. This codes for CASTGIMNTEAFF.

The rearrangement links TRBV7-2 to TRBJ2-7, with TRBD1 matching 7 bases. V lost 5 bases to trimming and J lost 3 bases; unmatched junction nucleotides: 1. The germline gives CDR1 SGHTA, CDR2 FQGNSA. The CDR3 consists of 12 residues. The CDR3 protein is CASSRTGYEQYF. The CDR3 nucleotides are TGTGCCAGCAGCCGGACAGGCTACGAGCAGTACTTC.

This clone was counted a few times. The chain is built from TRBV9 and TRBJ2-7, with D possibly matching TRBD1 (6 bases). This CDR3 has 12 residues. CDR1 SGDLS and CDR2 YYNGEE come from the germline V gene. The germline V and J ends were trimmed by 7 bases and 3 bases, with 11 bases remaining between them. The CDR3 bases are TGTGCCAGCGGGACGGGACACTACGAGCAGTACTTC. This translates into CASGTGHYEQYF.

The genes are TRBV5-5 and TRBJ2-7, with 10 nucleotides matching TRBD1. This CDR3 is 18 amino acids long. Germline loops: CDR1 SGHKS, CDR2 YYEKEE (reference sequence). Trimming cost V 7 bases and J 5 bases; bases outside gene matches: 21. CDR3 region: CASAARSWGQGLRDEQYF. CDR3 sequence (DNA): TGTGCCAGCGCCGCGAGGTCGTGGGGACAGGGGCTCCGCGACGAGCAGTACTTC.

The chain recombines TRBV4-3 with TRBJ2-4; 10 nucleotides agree with TRBD2. CDR1 LGHNA and CDR2 YSLEER come from the germline V gene. The CDR3 runs 15 residues. V trimming: 4 bases; J trimming: 10 bases; junction bases outside the gene matches: 10. The CDR3 DNA reads as TGCGCCAGCAGCCCCCACACCAGCGGGGGGGCGATTCAGTACTTC. This gives the protein CASSPHTSGGAIQYF.

Sample share makes this clone medium-sized (0.01 to 0.1%). The V and J genes are TRBV27 and TRBJ2-7; D unresolved. This CDR3 comprises 12 residues. Looked up from germline, CDR1 is MNHEY and CDR2 is SMNVEV (reference sequence). Trimming took off 2 bases at V and 3 bases at J, with 5 bases between the two ends. CDR3 sequence (DNA): TGTGCCAGCAGTTTAGGGAACTACGAGCAGTACTTC. It translates to CASSLGNYEQYF.

The chain recombines TRBV10-3 with TRBJ2-7; TRBD1 might be the D (6 bases). CDR3 length: 12 residues. The V end was cut by 4 bases, the J end by 3 bases, with 7 bases between. Germline V CDR1 and CDR2: ENHRY, SYGVKD. This CDR3 reads CAISGTVYEQYF. In DNA, the CDR3 is TGTGCCATCAGTGGGACAGTCTACGAGCAGTACTTC.

The CDR3, as DNA: TGTGCCAGCAGCCTGACAGCCATGATCACTGAAGCTTTCTTT. This codes for CASSLTAMITEAFF. This chain uses TRBV5-8 with TRBJ1-1, with D possibly being TRBD1 (5 bases). V shed 4 bases and J shed 4 bases, with 14 bases lying between them. This CDR3 is built from 14 residues. Germline lookup yields CDR1 SGHTS and CDR2 YDEGEE.

This sequence joins TRBV28 and TRBJ2-3, with a weak D call TRBD1 (6 bases). Germline V lookup: CDR1 MDHEN, CDR2 SYDVKM. The CDR3 runs to 15 residues. Deletions cut 5 bases from V and 2 bases from J, with 14 bases between. The CDR3 here is CASSISDSYTDTQYF. For the CDR3, the DNA is TGTGCCAGCAGTATCTCGGACAGCTACACAGATACGCAGTATTTT.